The 8 T cell receptor beta chains listed next were all sequenced from one sample in a study of T cells in Graves' hyperthyroidism and ophthalmopathy. RNA transcripts were the template for amplifying TCR beta CDR3 regions. HTBI primers were employed in a first-round RT-PCR of the TCR CDR3. From the multiplex PCR reads, TCRdb called clonotypes with MiXCR, one entry per CDR3 protein. This sample yields 400,000 to 600,000 distinct CDR3 sequences, of which more than 20% are seen a single time; 26% belongs to the top ten. The specimen sequenced was blood. The receptors were sampled from a man aged 18 to 29 with Graves' hyperthyroidism.

In the case of this clonotype: With a much larger clone just one base away, this may be a read error. This sequence joins TRBV12-3 or TRBV12-4 and TRBJ1-1; TRBD1 aligns across 8 bases. The CDR3 is 14 amino acids. The CDR3 sequence is CASSTRTGNTEACF. The CDR3 bases are TGTGCCAGCAGTACCAGGACAGGGAACACTGAAGCTTGCTTT.

This clonotype came up many times. This chain uses TRBV12-3 or TRBV12-4 with TRBJ1-3; D is ambiguous. This CDR3 has 14 amino acids. V was pared by 7 bases and J by 8 bases, with 18 bases between. The CDR3 region has the DNA TGTGCCAGCACCTTCGCCGGCCCGGGTGACACCATATATTTT. Encoded protein: CASTFAGPGDTIYF.

This clonotype was detected ten times or more. V usage is TRBV12-3 or TRBV12-4 and J usage is TRBJ1-1; no clear D gene. This CDR3 has 14 residues. V lost 1 base and J lost 0, with 6 bases in between. DNA for the CDR3: TGTGCCAGCAGTTTAGGCCGAATGAACACTGAAGCTTTCTTT. It codes for CASSLGRMNTEAFF.

The table lists this clonotype with many counts. V usage is TRBV11-1 and J usage is TRBJ1-1, with TRBD1 matching over 10 bases. J gave up 6 bases and V 5 bases, and 12 bases lay outside the gene matches. Germline loops: CDR1 SGHAT, CDR2 FQDESV (reference sequence). CDR3 length: 16 amino acids. The CDR3 here is CASSRPTTGGKAEAFF. DNA for the CDR3: TGTGCCAGCAGCCGACCGACGACAGGGGGCAAGGCTGAAGCTTTCTTT.

In its sample, this clonotype was seen many times. This rearrangement joins TRBV20-1 to TRBJ1-2; TRBD1 agrees at 7 bases. The length of the CDR3 is 13 residues. J gave up 4 bases and V 0 bases, and 2 bases lay outside the gene matches. The V gene's germline CDR1 is DFQATT and CDR2 SNEGSKA (reference sequence). The CDR3 DNA reads TGCAGTGCTAGAGACAGGGGGTTCTATGGCTACACCTTC. Encoded protein: CSARDRGFYGYTF.

The sample holds many counts of this clonotype. The gene calls are TRBV6-1 and TRBJ2-2; D remains unclear. In germline, CDR1 is MNHNS, CDR2 SASEGT. The ends were cut back, 2 bases at V and 5 bases at J, with 12 bases in the middle. The CDR3 consists of 15 residues. The CDR3 here is CASSERVLGTGELFF. DNA of the CDR3: TGTGCCAGCAGTGAAAGGGTTCTGGGGACCGGGGAGCTGTTTTTT.

This chain uses TRBV28 with TRBJ1-1; D unresolved. The V end lost 5 bases, the J end lost 4 bases, and 14 bases lay between the germline ends. This CDR3 spans 14 amino acids. Per germline, CDR1 MDHEN and CDR2 SYDVKM. The CDR3 DNA sequence: TGTGCCAGCAGTGTCTCCCCCCGGGCCACTGAAGCTTTCTTT. This sequence encodes CASSVSPRATEAFF.

This clonotype showed up many times. V usage is TRBV7-7 and J usage is TRBJ1-2, with TRBD1 as a possible D gene (6 bases). Germline CDR1 reads SSHAT; CDR2 reads FNYEAQ (reference sequence). Trimming took 2 bases from V and 3 from J, leaving 16 bases between them. This CDR3 spans 16 amino acids. This CDR3 is CASSLPGGGDHYGYTF. CDR3 DNA: TGTGCCAGCAGCTTACCCGGCGGGGGCGATCACTATGGCTACACCTTC.